The 11 T cell receptor beta chains reported below all come from one sample, sequenced in a study of T-cell reconstitution after alpha-beta-depleted transplantation in children. General observations from the study: Newly made T cells mostly supplied T-cell counts and diversity one year after transplant.

No antigen is known for these receptors. TCRbeta library construction was performed incorporating unique molecular identifiers. MiXCR, run by TCRdb on the PCR reads, gives a single entry per CDR3 protein. The top ten hold 8.5% to 9.5% of the sample, which has approximately 300,000 distinct CDR3 sequences, roughly 7.8% seen once. This specimen was peripheral blood, taken 360 days after TCRalphabeta/CD19-depleted stem cell transplant. These receptors were taken from a female patient aged 2-10 years who had a stem cell transplant for Fanconi anemia, so the T cells may come from the graft donor.

The CDR3 loop reads CASRSYRLRDSPYEQYV. The CDR3 region has the DNA TGTGCCAGCAGATCATATCGACTAAGGGACAGTCCCTACGAGCAGTACGTC. V is TRBV5-6 and J is TRBJ2-7; 7 nucleotides match TRBD1. The CDR3 contains 17 residues. Per the germline V gene, CDR1 is SGHDT and CDR2 is YYEEEE. V shed 5 bases and J 2 bases; nucleotides not matched to a gene: 16.

This clonotype was recorded at least ten times. The genes are TRBV2 and TRBJ2-5; D gene ambiguous. The CDR3 runs to 12 residues. The germline V and J ends were trimmed by 7 bases and 1 base, with 7 bases remaining between them. Germline loops: CDR1 SNHLY, CDR2 FYNNEI. The DNA for the CDR3 is TGTGCCAGCATGTTCTTCCAAGAGACCCAGTACTTC. Amino acid sequence: CASMFFQETQYF.

This clonotype was recorded at least ten times. The chain employs TRBV20-1 and TRBJ2-5; D perhaps matches TRBD2 (6 bases). Germline values: CDR1 DFQATT, CDR2 SNEGSKA (reference sequence). The CDR3 runs to 14 residues. The germline V and J ends were trimmed by 8 bases and 5 bases, with 21 bases remaining between them. The CDR3: CSTESVSGRETQYF. CDR3 in DNA: TGCAGTACTGAATCAGTTTCGGGGAGGGAGACCCAGTACTTC.

V is TRBV12-3 or TRBV12-4 and J is TRBJ2-5; 7 nucleotides align to TRBD1. The CDR3 is 13 residues long. The junction had 1 base not matched to a gene; V was cut back by 3 bases and J by 3 bases. CDR3 protein: CASSFQGEETQYF. In DNA form, the CDR3 reads TGTGCCAGCAGTTTTCAGGGGGAAGAGACCCAGTACTTC.

This clonotype was counted at least ten times. The J gene is TRBJ1-2, the V gene TRBV6-1; D ambiguous. There are 20 residues in the CDR3. CDR1 and CDR2 from the germline V gene are MNHNS and SASEGT. Trimming cost V 4 bases and J 4 bases, with 31 bases left between them. This CDR3 reads CASSGRITLKDDGPSYGYTF. The CDR3 DNA sequence: TGTGCCAGCAGTGGACGGATTACCCTCAAAGACGATGGTCCTAGCTATGGCTACACCTTC.

This clonotype occurred many times. V usage is TRBV5-1 and J usage is TRBJ1-1, with a tentative D call TRBD1 (5 bases). Germline V gene lookup returns CDR1 SGHRS and CDR2 YFSETQ. Trimming stripped 0 bases from V and 2 bases from J, with 17 bases between. The length of the CDR3 is 17 residues. This chain's CDR3 is CASSLAGTGVGNTEAFF. The CDR3 bases are TGCGCCAGCAGCTTGGCGGGGACCGGGGTGGGAAACACTGAAGCTTTCTTT.

This clonotype occurred many times. The V and J genes are TRBV2 and TRBJ1-1; D remains ambiguous. Germline V gene sequence: CDR1 SNHLY, CDR2 FYNNEI. The CDR3 covers 12 residues. The V and J ends lost 6 bases and 5 bases respectively, with 10 bases between them. The CDR3 DNA reads as TGTGCCAGCAGATGGGGAGAAACTGAAGCTTTCTTT. Translating it yields CASRWGETEAFF.

V gene TRBV4-2 combines with J gene TRBJ2-5; D assignment may be TRBD1 or TRBD2 (5 bases each). The germline CDR1 and CDR2 sequences are LGHNA and YNFKEQ. V shed 6 bases and J shed 3 bases, with 17 bases lying between them. This CDR3 contains 15 residues. CDR3 sequence (DNA): TGTGCCAGCAGTCTCCTTGGGACGTACGAAGAGACCCAGTACTTC. Translation: CASSLLGTYEETQYF.

This chain joins TRBV7-9 and TRBJ1-1; TRBD1 is a possible D gene (5 bases). The V gene's germline CDR1 is SEHNR and CDR2 FQNEAQ (reference sequence). V gave up 0 bases and J gave up 5 bases, with 10 bases separating them. The CDR3 loop spans 14 amino acids. Here the CDR3 reads CASSLAGRGTEAFF. The DNA for the CDR3 is TGTGCCAGCAGCTTAGCGGGGCGCGGAACTGAAGCTTTCTTT.

This sequence joins TRBV14 and TRBJ2-3; 13 bases are a match to TRBD2. CDR1 and CDR2 (germline): SGHDN, FVKESK. The CDR3 runs 17 residues. V trimming: 0 bases; J trimming: 4 bases; junction bases outside the gene matches: 4. In nucleotides, the CDR3 is TGTGCCAGCAGCCAAGAACTAGCGGGGGGGCACTCAGATACGCAGTATTTT. As protein: CASSQELAGGHSDTQYF.

This clonotype came up a few times. The V and J genes are TRBV5-6 and TRBJ2-4; D is perhaps TRBD1 (5 bases). The germline V and J ends were trimmed by 2 bases and 0 bases, with 12 bases remaining between them. The CDR3 sequence is 16 residues long. Germline CDR1 SGHDT, CDR2 YYEEEE. CDR3 nucleotide sequence: TGTGCCAGCAGCTTCAGGGTCACTACAGCCAAAAACATTCAGTACTTC. It codes for CASSFRVTTAKNIQYF.